Listed below are T cell receptor beta chains from one sample, sequenced in a study of blood T cell repertoires in COVID-19. Assay used: immunoSEQ multiplex PCR; TCRdb lists only in-frame clones, some missing. The sample shows some 250,000 clones, around four fifths of them seen only once. Sequencing was performed on peripheral blood. The source of these receptors is a man aged 35 to 55 with active or convalescent COVID-19. The CDR3 runs from the conserved cysteine through the conserved F or W. Each record gives: clone size, V gene, D gene, J gene, CDR3 protein, CDR3 DNA. A D gene is named only where the DNA matches it firmly. Clone size is given for some rows only: seen once, a few or many times, or a class if the clone is expanded.

size: .
V: TRBV7-9
D: .
J: TRBJ1-4
CDR3: CASSHDRSNEKLFF
DNA: TGTGCCAGCAGTCATGACAGATCTAATGAAAAACTGTTTTTT

size: .
V: TRBV28
D: .
J: TRBJ2-1
CDR3: CASHRDDEQFF
DNA: TGTGCCAGCCACAGGGACGATGAGCAGTTCTTC

size: .
V: TRBV6-6
D: .
J: TRBJ2-5
CDR3: CASSQAAETQYF
DNA: TGTGCCAGCAGTCAAGCGGCGGAGACCCAGTACTTC

size: once
V: TRBV6-1
D: .
J: TRBJ2-7
CDR3: CASSEAEGSEQYF
DNA: TGTGCCAGCAGTGAAGCAGAGGGTTCCGAGCAGTACTTC

size: .
V: TRBV19
D: .
J: TRBJ1-1
CDR3: CASKDEVNTEAFF
DNA: TGTGCCAGTAAGGATGAGGTTAACACTGAAGCTTTCTTT

size: .
V: TRBV5-1
D: TRBD2
J: TRBJ2-7
CDR3: CASSKGLAGGEQYF
DNA: TGCGCCAGCAGCAAGGGACTAGCGGGAGGCGAGCAGTACTTC

size: .
V: TRBV18
D: .
J: TRBJ1-4
CDR3: CASSPGTGSNEKLFF
DNA: TGTGCCAGCTCACCCGGCACAGGGTCGAATGAAAAACTGTTTTTT

size: .
V: TRBV10-1
D: .
J: TRBJ1-2
CDR3: CASSPGQSYGYTF
DNA: TGCGCCAGCAGCCCCGGACAGAGCTATGGCTACACCTTC

size: .
V: TRBV29-1
D: .
J: TRBJ1-5
CDR3: CSVEGSGSQPQHF
DNA: TGCAGCGTTGAAGGCTCGGGGAGTCAGCCCCAGCATTTT

size: .
V: TRBV18
D: .
J: TRBJ2-7
CDR3: CASSPDRSSYEQYF
DNA: TGTGCCAGCTCACCAGACAGATCTTCGTACGAGCAGTACTTC

size: .
V: TRBV27
D: .
J: TRBJ1-3
CDR3: CASSSSSGNTIYF
DNA: TGTGCCAGCAGTTCGAGCTCTGGAAACACCATATATTTT

size: .
V: TRBV4-2
D: .
J: TRBJ1-6
CDR3: CASSLDWRTSNSPLHF
DNA: TGTGCCAGCAGCCTGGACTGGCGGACTTCTAATTCACCCCTCCACTTT

size: .
V: TRBV2
D: TRBD1
J: TRBJ2-7
CDR3: CASMTGGGYEQYF
DNA: TGTGCCAGCATGACAGGGGGCGGCTACGAGCAGTACTTC

size: .
V: TRBV5-6
D: TRBD1
J: TRBJ2-2
CDR3: CASSLVPGQGTGELFF
DNA: TGTGCCAGCAGCTTGGTCCCGGGACAGGGGACCGGGGAGCTGTTTTTT

size: .
V: TRBV7-2
D: .
J: TRBJ2-7
CDR3: CASSGVQGPNYEQYF
DNA: TGTGCCAGCAGCGGAGTACAGGGTCCTAACTACGAGCAGTACTTC

size: .
V: TRBV9
D: .
J: TRBJ1-1
CDR3: CASSVGAWEGNTEAFF
DNA: TGTGCCAGCAGCGTAGGGGCTTGGGAGGGAAACACTGAAGCTTTCTTT

size: .
V: TRBV28
D: .
J: TRBJ1-5
CDR3: CASSSRGSQPQHF
DNA: TGTGCCAGCAGTTCCCGCGGTAGTCAGCCCCAGCATTTT

size: .
V: TRBV6-5
D: TRBD1
J: TRBJ1-3
CDR3: CASSQQGKIYF
DNA: TGTGCCAGCAGTCAACAGGGGAAAATATATTTT

size: .
V: TRBV3-1/TRBV3-2
D: TRBD1
J: TRBJ1-2
CDR3: CASSRGTGDVSGYTF
DNA: TGTGCCAGCAGCCGGGGGACAGGGGATGTATCTGGCTACACCTTC

size: .
V: TRBV18
D: .
J: TRBJ1-1
CDR3: CASSTPNTEAFF
DNA: TGTGCCAGCTCCACACCGAACACTGAAGCTTTCTTT

size: .
V: TRBV5-1
D: .
J: TRBJ1-6
CDR3: CASSLAGRSSPLHF
DNA: TGCGCCAGCAGCTTGGCAGGGCGGAGTTCACCCCTCCACTTT

size: .
V: TRBV5-1
D: TRBD1
J: TRBJ1-2
CDR3: CASSSRTGGGYTF
DNA: TGCGCCAGCAGCTCCCGGACAGGGGGAGGCTACACCTTC

size: .
V: TRBV4-1
D: .
J: TRBJ1-5
CDR3: CASGRGVSYPQHF
DNA: TGCGCCAGCGGGAGGGGGGTTTCGTATCCCCAGCATTTT

size: once
V: TRBV18
D: TRBD1
J: TRBJ2-1
CDR3: CASSPPGTGSSYNEQFF
DNA: TGTGCCAGCTCACCACCGGGGACAGGAAGCTCCTACAATGAGCAGTTCTTC

size: .
V: TRBV6-6
D: .
J: TRBJ1-3
CDR3: CASSYSGEGSGNTIYF
DNA: TGTGCCAGCAGTTACTCGGGGGAGGGCTCTGGAAACACCATATATTTT

size: .
V: TRBV6-2/TRBV6-3
D: TRBD1
J: TRBJ2-7
CDR3: CASSYDWRQGANEQYF
DNA: TGTGCCAGCAGTTACGATTGGCGACAGGGGGCGAACGAGCAGTACTTC

size: .
V: TRBV5-1
D: .
J: TRBJ2-7
CDR3: CASRPAGSTYEQYF
DNA: TGCGCCAGCCGTCCAGCCGGGTCTACCTACGAGCAGTACTTC

size: .
V: TRBV7-8
D: .
J: TRBJ1-2
CDR3: CASSLGQQGGYTF
DNA: TGTGCCAGCAGCTTGGGACAACAGGGTGGCTACACCTTC

size: few
V: TRBV18
D: .
J: TRBJ1-1
CDR3: CASSGLLNTEAFF
DNA: TGTGCCAGCTCGGGGCTATTGAACACTGAAGCTTTCTTT

size: .
V: TRBV10-3
D: TRBD2
J: TRBJ2-1
CDR3: CAISAGLAELNEQFF
DNA: TGTGCCATCAGTGCGGGACTAGCGGAGCTCAATGAGCAGTTCTTC

size: once
V: TRBV24-1
D: .
J: TRBJ2-5
CDR3: CATSPTGFETQYF
DNA: TGTGCCACCAGCCCAACAGGGTTCGAGACCCAGTACTTC

size: .
V: TRBV30
D: .
J: TRBJ1-1
CDR3: CAWSSTSGVLTEAFF
DNA: TGTGCCTGGAGCTCCACTTCCGGGGTTCTCACTGAAGCTTTCTTT

size: .
V: TRBV5-6
D: .
J: TRBJ2-5
CDR3: CASSFEVGPGETQYF
DNA: TGTGCCAGCAGCTTTGAGGTTGGGCCAGGGGAGACCCAGTACTTC

size: .
V: TRBV5-6
D: .
J: TRBJ1-2
CDR3: CASNIGGSGYTF
DNA: TGTGCCAGCAACATCGGAGGTAGCGGCTACACCTTC

size: .
V: TRBV29-1
D: TRBD1
J: TRBJ2-7
CDR3: CSGAGTGGREQYF
DNA: TGCAGCGGCGCCGGGACAGGGGGTCGCGAGCAGTACTTC

size: .
V: TRBV18
D: .
J: TRBJ1-4
CDR3: CASSPPNRGGEKLFF
DNA: TGTGCCAGCTCACCACCGAATCGGGGTGGAGAAAAACTGTTTTTT

size: .
V: TRBV5-5
D: TRBD1
J: TRBJ2-7
CDR3: CASSLEGTGVQYEQYF
DNA: TGTGCCAGCAGCTTGGAGGGGACAGGGGTTCAGTACGAGCAGTACTTC

size: .
V: TRBV7-3
D: .
J: TRBJ2-3
CDR3: CASSLAKGIGTDTQYF
DNA: TGTGCCAGCAGCTTAGCAAAGGGGATCGGCACAGATACGCAGTATTTT

size: .
V: TRBV11-3
D: .
J: TRBJ1-1
CDR3: CASSLAHGGGSGSEAFF
DNA: TGTGCCAGCAGCTTAGCCCATGGGGGAGGGTCAGGGTCTGAAGCTTTCTTT

size: once
V: TRBV29-1
D: .
J: TRBJ2-3
CDR3: CSVATGHSTDTQYF
DNA: TGCAGCGTCGCTACAGGGCATAGCACAGATACGCAGTATTTT

size: .
V: TRBV30
D: TRBD2
J: TRBJ2-7
CDR3: CAWSRLAAPYEQYF
DNA: TGTGCCTGGAGTCGACTAGCGGCCCCCTACGAGCAGTACTTC

size: few
V: TRBV6-1
D: TRBD1
J: TRBJ2-1
CDR3: CASSELGGWTPYNEQFF
DNA: TGTGCCAGCAGTGAACTAGGGGGCTGGACCCCCTACAATGAGCAGTTCTTC

size: .
V: TRBV27
D: TRBD2
J: TRBJ2-3
CDR3: CASSFSTGGDTQYF
DNA: TGTGCCAGCAGTTTCTCCACCGGGGGGGATACGCAGTATTTT

size: .
V: TRBV12-3/TRBV12-4
D: TRBD1
J: TRBJ1-1
CDR3: CASRTGADTEAFF
DNA: TGTGCCAGCAGGACAGGGGCGGACACTGAAGCTTTCTTT

size: .
V: TRBV6-5
D: .
J: TRBJ1-4
CDR3: CASKQGGPNEKLFF
DNA: TGTGCCAGCAAACAAGGGGGACCTAATGAAAAACTGTTTTTT

size: .
V: TRBV30
D: .
J: TRBJ1-2
CDR3: CAWSSRVTGYGYTF
DNA: TGTGCCTGGAGTAGCAGGGTGACAGGATATGGCTACACCTTC

size: .
V: TRBV3-1/TRBV3-2
D: TRBD1
J: TRBJ1-2
CDR3: CASSRNRGGANYGYTF
DNA: TGTGCCAGCAGCCGTAACAGGGGGGGAGCTAACTATGGCTACACCTTC

size: many
V: TRBV4-3
D: .
J: TRBJ1-1
CDR3: CASSQDRRPNTEAFF
DNA: TGCGCCAGCAGCCAAGATCGGCGGCCAAACACTGAAGCTTTCTTT

size: .
V: TRBV7-9
D: TRBD2
J: TRBJ2-7
CDR3: CASSLGLGAYEQYF
DNA: TGTGCCAGCAGCTTGGGACTAGGAGCGTACGAGCAGTACTTC

size: .
V: TRBV4-1
D: .
J: TRBJ1-1
CDR3: CASSQDQGPMNTEAFF
DNA: TGCGCCAGCAGCCAAGACCAGGGGCCCATGAACACTGAAGCTTTCTTT

size: .
V: TRBV3-1/TRBV3-2
D: .
J: TRBJ2-7
CDR3: CASSRQLGLPGLYEQYF
DNA: TGTGCCAGCAGCCGGCAATTGGGACTCCCAGGACTTTACGAGCAGTACTTC

size: .
V: TRBV7-2
D: .
J: TRBJ2-7
CDR3: CASSAQGGYSEQYF
DNA: TGTGCCAGCAGCGCACAGGGGGGGTACAGCGAGCAGTACTTC

size: .
V: TRBV7-2
D: TRBD2
J: TRBJ2-5
CDR3: CASSSVGTSGGARETQYF
DNA: TGTGCCAGCAGCTCGGTGGGGACTAGCGGGGGGGCCCGAGAGACCCAGTACTTC

size: .
V: TRBV6-5
D: TRBD1
J: TRBJ2-1
CDR3: CASRDRALGHEQFF
DNA: TGTGCCAGCAGGGACAGGGCCTTAGGTCATGAGCAGTTCTTC

size: .
V: TRBV11-2
D: TRBD2
J: TRBJ2-1
CDR3: CASSFTSGDEQFF
DNA: TGTGCCAGCAGCTTCACTAGCGGGGATGAGCAGTTCTTC

size: once
V: TRBV5-6
D: TRBD1
J: TRBJ2-5
CDR3: CASSTGQGAGETQYF
DNA: TGTGCCAGCAGCACAGGACAGGGGGCTGGAGAGACCCAGTACTTC